These 27 T cell receptor beta chains share one sample of origin, sequenced in a study of chemoradiotherapy in HPV16-positive cancers. Measured with immunoSEQ multiplex PCR; TCRdb has only the in-frame clones, and not every one. This sample has some 5,400 clones, with less than 80% found just once. Sampling was performed from a patient who underwent chemoradiotherapy. These receptors all stem from a human donor with HPV-associated anogenital cancer.

CDR3 amino acids: CASSLATGTGDGYTF. DNA of the CDR3: TGTGCCAGCAGCTTAGCGACGGGGACAGGGGACGGCTACACCTTC. The chain has TRBV7-9 and TRBJ1-2; 10 nucleotides align to TRBD1. CDR1 SEHNR and CDR2 FQNEAQ come from the germline V gene (reference sequence). This CDR3 spans 15 amino acids. The junction had 6 bases not matched to a gene; V was cut back by 0 bases and J by 8 bases.

This chain joins TRBV5-8 and TRBJ2-3; D is perhaps TRBD2 (5 bases). V lost 0 bases and J lost 2, with 7 bases in between. The CDR3 spans 14 residues. The germline gives CDR1 SGHTS, CDR2 YDEGEE. The CDR3, as DNA: TGTGCCAGCAGCTTGGAGCGGAACACAGATACGCAGTATTTT. Its translation: CASSLERNTDTQYF.

This chain joins TRBV6-5 and TRBJ1-2; TRBD1 aligns across 8 bases. J lost 8 bases, V lost 6 bases, and 11 bases had no gene match. Germline V gene data show CDR1 as MNHEY and CDR2 as SVGAGI. CDR3 size: 14 residues. Here the CDR3 DNA reads TGTGCCAGCAGCACCGACAGGGGTTTGGGGGGCTACACCTTC. It yields the protein CASSTDRGLGGYTF.

The chain uses TRBV11-2 and TRBJ1-4; TRBD1 is a possible D gene (5 bases). Per germline, CDR1 SGHAT and CDR2 FQNNGV. The length of the CDR3 is 18 residues. Trimming cost V 1 base and J 6 bases, with 21 bases left between them. The CDR3 DNA follows: TGTGCCAGCAGCTTAGTACGAGTCCCTCGAGGGACTCATGAAAAACTGTTTTTT. This translates into CASSLVRVPRGTHEKLFF.

The chain couples TRBV4-1 to TRBJ2-5; 13 bases are a match to TRBD2. The CDR3 is 15 amino acids. V lost 4 bases and J lost 5; bases outside the gene matches: 4. CDR1 and CDR2 from the germline V gene are MGHRA and YSYEKL. CDR3 residues: CASSRLAGGGETQYF. The CDR3 DNA reads TGCGCCAGCAGCCGACTAGCGGGAGGCGGGGAGACCCAGTACTTC.

The V call is TRBV29-1, the J call TRBJ1-2, with a possible D match to TRBD1 (6 bases). Germline V lookup: CDR1 SQVTM, CDR2 ANQGSEA. The CDR3 spans 11 residues. V shed 4 bases and J shed 8 bases, with 11 bases lying between them. CDR3 sequence reads: CSVASGDGYTF. CDR3 in DNA: TGCAGCGTTGCATCAGGGGACGGCTACACCTTC.

The chain has TRBV2 and TRBJ1-1; no reliable D call. This CDR3 spans 13 amino acids. Looked up from germline, CDR1 is SNHLY and CDR2 is FYNNEI. Trimming pared 7 bases from V and 2 bases from J, leaving 11 bases between. The CDR3 is CASTRTVNTEAFF. The DNA for the CDR3 is TGTGCCAGCACTAGGACGGTAAACACTGAAGCTTTCTTT.

This chain connects TRBV28 to TRBJ1-1, with D possibly TRBD1 on 5 matching bases. Trimming took 3 bases from V and 6 from J, leaving 8 bases between them. Germline-derived CDR1 and CDR2 are MDHEN and SYDVKM. CDR3 size: 12 residues. The CDR3 sequence: CASSLETAEAFF. CDR3 sequence (DNA): TGTGCCAGCAGTTTGGAGACAGCTGAAGCTTTCTTT.

CDR3 region: CASRPLTSGSYEQYF. CDR3 coding DNA: TGTGCCAGCAGGCCACTGACTAGCGGCTCCTACGAGCAGTACTTC. The rearrangement joins TRBV11-2 to TRBJ2-7, with 9 bases that match TRBD2. The CDR3 runs to 15 residues. Trimming removed 6 bases from V and 0 bases from J; junction bases left unmatched: 6. Germline V gene lookup returns CDR1 SGHAT and CDR2 FQNNGV. Together with reference TRBV11-2 and TRBJ2-7, the CDR3 gives the full variable domain: EAGVAQSPRYKIIEKRQSVAFWCNPISGHATLYWYQQILGQGPKLLIQFQNNGVVDDSQLPKDRFSAERLKGVDSTLKIQPAKLEDSAVYLCASRPLTSGSYEQYFGPGTRLTVT.

The V gene is TRBV5-1, the J gene TRBJ2-3; TRBD1 matches 9 bases. The CDR3 extends over 14 amino acids. With V trimmed by 9 bases and J by 1 base, 6 bases remained unmatched. The V gene's germline CDR1 is SGHRS and CDR2 YFSETQ. In DNA, the CDR3 is TGCGCCACCCAGGGACAGGGACGCACAGATACGCAGTATTTT. Protein sequence: CATQGQGRTDTQYF.

The chain has TRBV6-4 and TRBJ1-5; D remains unclear. Germline V lookup: CDR1 MRHNA, CDR2 SNTAGT. Trimming left V 0 bases short and J 2 bases short, with 11 bases between. The CDR3 is made up of 16 amino acids. The CDR3 DNA sequence: TGTGCCAGCAGTGACTCATCACCTGATTGCAATCAGCCCCAGCATTTT. It specifies CASSDSSPDCNQPQHF.

The V gene is TRBV9, the J gene TRBJ1-5; D call uncertain. V was trimmed by 4 bases and J by 0 bases, leaving 11 bases between them. The length of the CDR3 is 15 residues. Looked up from germline, CDR1 is SGDLS and CDR2 is YYNGEE. The CDR3 here is CASSPRGTSNQPQHF. CDR3 sequence (DNA): TGTGCCAGCAGCCCCCGGGGTACTAGCAATCAGCCCCAGCATTTT.

The chain joins TRBV27 to TRBJ1-1; maybe TRBD1 (6 bases). This CDR3 spans 13 amino acids. With 6 bases removed from V and 4 bases from J, the gap between germline ends came to 12 bases. Germline loops: CDR1 MNHEY, CDR2 SMNVEV (reference sequence). The CDR3 is CASRGARGTEAFF. CDR3 DNA sequence: TGTGCCAGCAGGGGGGCGCGGGGCACTGAAGCTTTCTTT.

The chain uses TRBV4-3 and TRBJ2-1; 7 bases match TRBD2. V lost 0 bases and J lost 4; bases outside the gene matches: 9. CDR1 and CDR2 (germline): LGHNA, YSLEER. There are 17 residues in the CDR3. CDR3 protein: CASSQDLMLAVYNEQFF. Here the CDR3 DNA reads TGCGCCAGCAGCCAAGATCTTATGCTAGCGGTGTACAATGAGCAGTTCTTC.

The gene calls are TRBV29-1 and TRBJ1-5, with TRBD1 identical over 12 bases. The junction had 7 bases not matched to a gene; V was cut back by 4 bases and J by 15 bases. This CDR3 region has 12 residues. The germline gives CDR1 SQVTM, CDR2 ANQGSEA. CDR3 DNA sequence: TGCAGCGTTGTCACGGGACAGGGGGCGAGGCATTTT. This sequence encodes CSVVTGQGARHF.

V gene TRBV14 combines with J gene TRBJ2-7; D unclear. Germline V gene sequence: CDR1 SGHDN, CDR2 FVKESK. The CDR3 is 17 residues long. Between the trimmed V and J ends, which lost 6 bases and 7 bases, there was a span of 28 bases. In nucleotides, the CDR3 is TGTGCCAGCAGTTATTCCACTACAGTCCCTGGAAAGGAAGAGCAGTACTTC. The encoded protein is CASSYSTTVPGKEEQYF.

J is TRBJ2-7 and V is TRBV6-1; possibly TRBD1 for D (5 bases). Trimming left V 1 base short and J 1 base short, with 14 bases between. Germline-derived CDR1 and CDR2 are MNHNS and SASEGT. The CDR3 has 16 residues. CDR3 in amino acids: CASSEVWTQDSYEQYF. CDR3 bases: TGTGCCAGCAGTGAAGTGTGGACACAAGATTCCTACGAGCAGTACTTC.

The chain joins TRBV29-1 to TRBJ2-3; D gene ambiguous. V lost 5 bases and J 6 bases, leaving 15 bases between the germline ends. Per germline, CDR1 SQVTM and CDR2 ANQGSEA. This CDR3 region has 13 residues. CDR3 bases: TGCAGCGTTTCACACACGTACTCGGATACGCAGTATTTT. This codes for CSVSHTYSDTQYF.

The chain uses TRBV5-4 and TRBJ1-2; D is perhaps TRBD1 (5 bases). CDR3 size: 13 residues. Between the trimmed V and J ends, which lost 2 bases and 2 bases, there was a span of 7 bases. From germline, CDR1 is SGHNT and CDR2 YYREEE (reference sequence). This CDR3 reads CASSLGHNYGYTF. The DNA for the CDR3 is TGTGCCAGCAGCTTAGGACACAACTATGGCTACACCTTC.

This chain links TRBV18 with TRBJ1-1, with D perhaps TRBD1 (6 bases). The CDR3 has 13 residues. The V and J ends lost 5 bases and 1 base respectively, with 8 bases between them. Germline V gives CDR1 KGHSH, CDR2 LQKENI. The CDR3 spells CASSSGQNTEAFF. CDR3 in DNA: TGTGCCAGCTCATCGGGACAGAACACTGAAGCTTTCTTT.

The chain is built from TRBV6-1 and TRBJ2-1, with a tentative D call TRBD1 (6 bases). From germline, CDR1 is MNHNS and CDR2 SASEGT. This CDR3 contains 18 residues. The ends were cut back, 0 bases at V and 3 bases at J, with 18 bases in the middle. DNA of the CDR3: TGTGCCAGCAGTGAAGCGCGTATATGGGGGCAAAACTACAATGAGCAGTTCTTC. Translating gives CASSEARIWGQNYNEQFF.

Here the CDR3 reads CASSLRGGAGEAFF. In DNA, the CDR3 is TGTGCCAGCAGCTTAAGGGGGGGGGCTGGTGAAGCTTTCTTT. The V gene is TRBV7-3, the J gene TRBJ1-1, with D maybe TRBD1 (6 bases). Germline CDR1 and CDR2: SGHTA and FQGTGA. The CDR3 consists of 14 residues. Trimming left V 1 base short and J 7 bases short, with 13 bases between.

This clone was detected only once. This sequence joins TRBV5-1 and TRBJ2-7, with TRBD2 matching 13 bases. V dropped 5 bases and J dropped 3; count of bases not matched to a gene: 8. Germline values: CDR1 SGHRS, CDR2 YFSETQ. CDR3 length: 16 residues. The DNA for the CDR3 is TGCGCCAGCAGAAAAGGACTAGCGGGAGCAGACTACGAGCAGTACTTC. Its protein is CASRKGLAGADYEQYF.

J is TRBJ1-4 and V is TRBV11-3, with 7 positions matching TRBD1. Per germline, CDR1 SGHNT and CDR2 YENEEA. This CDR3 has 17 residues. V shed 5 bases and J 3 bases; nucleotides not matched to a gene: 12. CDR3 nucleotides: TGTGCCAGCAGCCCCCCGGGACAGCTACCCCCTAATGAAAAACTGTTTTTT. It is translated as CASSPPGQLPPNEKLFF.

This clone appeared a single time. The chain has TRBV18 and TRBJ1-1, with unresolved D. CDR1 is KGHSH, CDR2 LQKENI, per germline. Trimming took 4 bases from V and 0 from J, leaving 15 bases between them. The CDR3 consists of 16 residues. CDR3 protein: CASSLDQRNMNTEAFF. The CDR3 DNA sequence: TGTGCCAGCTCACTCGACCAGCGAAACATGAACACTGAAGCTTTCTTT.

V and J are TRBV5-1 and TRBJ2-2, with D uncertain. Germline lookup yields CDR1 SGHRS and CDR2 YFSETQ. The length of the CDR3 is 14 residues. Trimming took 6 bases from V and 4 from J, leaving 13 bases between them. CDR3 amino acids: CASMNLMGTGELFF. CDR3 bases: TGCGCCAGCATGAACTTAATGGGCACCGGGGAGCTGTTTTTT. The variable domain in full, with the rest retrieved from reference TRBV5-1 and TRBJ2-2, is KAGVTQTPRYLIKTRGQQVTLSCSPISGHRSVSWYQQTPGQGLQFLFEYFSETQRNKGNFPGRFSGRQFSNSRSEMNVSTLELGDSALYLCASMNLMGTGELFFGEGSRLTVL.

This chain links TRBV7-9 with TRBJ1-1; D unresolved. In germline, CDR1 is SEHNR, CDR2 FQNEAQ (reference sequence). Trimming removed 5 bases from V and 11 bases from J, with 18 bases in between. The CDR3 is 13 amino acids. In DNA, the CDR3 is TGTGCCAGCAGCCCCGTTCATGCCGGGCGGGCTTTCTTT. It yields the protein CASSPVHAGRAFF.